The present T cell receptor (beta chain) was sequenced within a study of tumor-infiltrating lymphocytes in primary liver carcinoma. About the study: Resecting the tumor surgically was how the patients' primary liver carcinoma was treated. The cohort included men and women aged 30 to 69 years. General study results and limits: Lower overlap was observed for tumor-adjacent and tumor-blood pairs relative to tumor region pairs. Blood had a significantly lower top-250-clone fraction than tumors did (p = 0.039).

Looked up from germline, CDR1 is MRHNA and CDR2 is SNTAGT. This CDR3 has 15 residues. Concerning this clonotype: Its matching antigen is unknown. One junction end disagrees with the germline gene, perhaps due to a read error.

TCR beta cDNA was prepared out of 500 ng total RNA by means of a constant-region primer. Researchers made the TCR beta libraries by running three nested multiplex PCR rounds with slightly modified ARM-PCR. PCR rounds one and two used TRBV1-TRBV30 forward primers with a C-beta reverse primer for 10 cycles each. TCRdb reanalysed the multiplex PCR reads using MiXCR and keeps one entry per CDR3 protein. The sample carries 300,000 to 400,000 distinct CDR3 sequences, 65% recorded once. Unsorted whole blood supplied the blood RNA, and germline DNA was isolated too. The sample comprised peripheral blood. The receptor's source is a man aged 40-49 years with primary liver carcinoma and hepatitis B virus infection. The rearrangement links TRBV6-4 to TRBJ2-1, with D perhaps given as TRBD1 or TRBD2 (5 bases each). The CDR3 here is CVSSDVGTTYNEQFF. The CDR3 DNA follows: TGTGTCAGCAGTGACGTCGGGACCACATACAATGAGCAGTTCTTC.